A selection of T cell receptor beta chains follows, all from one sample in a study of blood T cell repertoires in COVID-19. The repertoire was sequenced with immunoSEQ multiplex PCR; TCRdb's copy has only in-frame clones and lacks some. The repertoire includes around 460,000 clones, around 90% of them detected once, and around 0.92% sits in the top ten. The sequencing sample was made of peripheral blood. Receptors were obtained from a young man with COVID-19, enrolled during active disease. Both conserved end residues are part of each CDR3. The order of the fields is CDR3 DNA, CDR3 protein, V gene, J gene, clone size, D gene. A D gene is named only where the DNA matches it firmly. Rows give clone size only sometimes, using once, few, many, or a class for an expanded clone.

CDR3nt: TGTGCCAGCAGCTTGCAGGGTGGCTCTGGAAACACCATATATTTT; CDR3aa: CASSLQGGSGNTIYF; v_gene: TRBV7-9; j_gene: TRBJ1-3; abundance: NA; d_gene: NA
CDR3nt: TGTGCCAGCAGTGAATGGGCTAGCGGGGGAGAGAATGAGCAGTTCTTC; CDR3aa: CASSEWASGGENEQFF; v_gene: TRBV6-1; j_gene: TRBJ2-1; abundance: once; d_gene: TRBD2
CDR3nt: TGCAGTGCGATAGTAGATACGCAGTATTTT; CDR3aa: CSAIVDTQYF; v_gene: TRBV20-1; j_gene: TRBJ2-3; abundance: NA; d_gene: NA
CDR3nt: TGCAGCGTCTCGACTAGGTCGAACACCGGGGAGCTGTTTTTT; CDR3aa: CSVSTRSNTGELFF; v_gene: TRBV29-1; j_gene: TRBJ2-2; abundance: NA; d_gene: NA
CDR3nt: TGTGCCAGCAGCTTAGAGGGGGGTAGCTCCTACGAGCAGTACTTC; CDR3aa: CASSLEGGSSYEQYF; v_gene: TRBV11-3; j_gene: TRBJ2-7; abundance: NA; d_gene: NA
CDR3nt: TGTGCCACCAGCAGAGATCTTGGGACAGGGGGCTACGAGCAGTACTTC; CDR3aa: CATSRDLGTGGYEQYF; v_gene: TRBV15; j_gene: TRBJ2-7; abundance: NA; d_gene: TRBD1
CDR3nt: TGTGCCAGCAGCTTAGGACTAGCGGGAGGGAAAAATGAGCAGTTCTTC; CDR3aa: CASSLGLAGGKNEQFF; v_gene: TRBV7-3; j_gene: TRBJ2-1; abundance: NA; d_gene: TRBD2
CDR3nt: TGCGCCAGCAGCTTGGACGGACAGGGGGAAACTGAAGCTTTCTTT; CDR3aa: CASSLDGQGETEAFF; v_gene: TRBV5-1; j_gene: TRBJ1-1; abundance: NA; d_gene: TRBD1
CDR3nt: TGTGCCAGTAGTATAGATAGGAGGGTCGCCTATAATTCACCCCTCCACTTT; CDR3aa: CASSIDRRVAYNSPLHF; v_gene: TRBV19; j_gene: TRBJ1-6; abundance: NA; d_gene: NA
CDR3nt: TGTGCCAGCAGCTTAGCGGGGACAGTTTCTGAAGCTTTCTTT; CDR3aa: CASSLAGTVSEAFF; v_gene: TRBV7-8; j_gene: TRBJ1-1; abundance: NA; d_gene: TRBD1
CDR3nt: TGTGCCAGTAGTATGGGAGGCTACGAGCAGTACTTC; CDR3aa: CASSMGGYEQYF; v_gene: TRBV19; j_gene: TRBJ2-7; abundance: NA; d_gene: NA
CDR3nt: TGTGCCAGCTCACCACCGCGGGGAGTCGGCGAGACCCAGTACTTC; CDR3aa: CASSPPRGVGETQYF; v_gene: TRBV18; j_gene: TRBJ2-5; abundance: NA; d_gene: NA
CDR3nt: TGTGCCAGCAGGACAGGGGGCGCGACTGAAGCTTTCTTT; CDR3aa: CASRTGGATEAFF; v_gene: TRBV27; j_gene: TRBJ1-1; abundance: NA; d_gene: TRBD1
CDR3nt: TGCGCCAGCAAGGGAGTCGGGACCGGGGAGCTGTTTTTT; CDR3aa: CASKGVGTGELFF; v_gene: TRBV4-1; j_gene: TRBJ2-2; abundance: NA; d_gene: NA
CDR3nt: TGTGCCAGCAGCTTTGCGGTCGACAATGAGCAGTTCTTC; CDR3aa: CASSFAVDNEQFF; v_gene: TRBV11-3; j_gene: TRBJ2-1; abundance: NA; d_gene: NA
CDR3nt: TGTGCCAGCAGCCGACAACCAACTAATGAAAAACTGTTTTTT; CDR3aa: CASSRQPTNEKLFF; v_gene: TRBV3-1/TRBV3-2; j_gene: TRBJ1-4; abundance: NA; d_gene: NA
CDR3nt: TGTGCCAGCAGCCGACGGGCAACTAATGAAAAACTGTTTTTT; CDR3aa: CASSRRATNEKLFF; v_gene: TRBV27; j_gene: TRBJ1-4; abundance: NA; d_gene: NA
CDR3nt: TGTGCCAGCAGCCAAGATTTAAGCGCGCGGGCTATATACAATGAGCAGTTCTTC; CDR3aa: CASSQDLSARAIYNEQFF; v_gene: TRBV3-1/TRBV3-2; j_gene: TRBJ2-1; abundance: once; d_gene: NA
CDR3nt: TGTGCCAGCAGGGCCGGGACATCCAACTATGGCTACACCTTC; CDR3aa: CASRAGTSNYGYTF; v_gene: TRBV2; j_gene: TRBJ1-2; abundance: NA; d_gene: NA
CDR3nt: TGTGCCAGCAAACTAGCCGACTACAATGAGCAGTTCTTC; CDR3aa: CASKLADYNEQFF; v_gene: TRBV6-5; j_gene: TRBJ2-1; abundance: NA; d_gene: NA
CDR3nt: TGTGCCAGCAGCTACCGACTAGCCGGTTACAATGAGCAGTTCTTC; CDR3aa: CASSYRLAGYNEQFF; v_gene: TRBV13; j_gene: TRBJ2-1; abundance: NA; d_gene: TRBD2
CDR3nt: TGCGCCAGCAGCTCCAACGACAGGGGCCGGCGGTACAATGAGCAGTTCTTC; CDR3aa: CASSSNDRGRRYNEQFF; v_gene: TRBV5-1; j_gene: TRBJ2-1; abundance: NA; d_gene: TRBD1
CDR3nt: TGTGCCAGCAGTCTTACAGCTTGGCAGAGCTCCTACAATGAGCAGTTCTTC; CDR3aa: CASSLTAWQSSYNEQFF; v_gene: TRBV27; j_gene: TRBJ2-1; abundance: NA; d_gene: NA
CDR3nt: TGTGCCACCGCACGGACAGATTCCTACGAGCAGTACTTC; CDR3aa: CATARTDSYEQYF; v_gene: TRBV24-1; j_gene: TRBJ2-7; abundance: once; d_gene: NA
CDR3nt: TGTGCCAGCAGCCTAGGGGCGGGGGGCGAGGTGGATACGCAGTATTTT; CDR3aa: CASSLGAGGEVDTQYF; v_gene: TRBV4-2; j_gene: TRBJ2-3; abundance: NA; d_gene: TRBD2
CDR3nt: TGTGCCAGCAAGCACGACACCAAAGAGACCCAGTACTTC; CDR3aa: CASKHDTKETQYF; v_gene: TRBV12-3/TRBV12-4; j_gene: TRBJ2-5; abundance: NA; d_gene: NA
CDR3nt: TGTGCCAGCACCTTAACGTTTCCTGGGGGGGACCACAATGAGCAGTTCTTC; CDR3aa: CASTLTFPGGDHNEQFF; v_gene: TRBV7-6; j_gene: TRBJ2-1; abundance: NA; d_gene: TRBD2
CDR3nt: TGTGCCAGTAGTATAGATCCCCTGCGGGGGTTCTCCACTGAAGCTTTCTTT; CDR3aa: CASSIDPLRGFSTEAFF; v_gene: TRBV19; j_gene: TRBJ1-1; abundance: NA; d_gene: NA
CDR3nt: TGTGCCACCAGCAGAGAGGCGCAGGGGGATGAAAAACTGTTTTTT; CDR3aa: CATSREAQGDEKLFF; v_gene: TRBV15; j_gene: TRBJ1-4; abundance: NA; d_gene: TRBD1
CDR3nt: TGTGCCAGCAGCCCCCTGGGGACTAGCGGGAGGACGAACACCGGGGAGCTGTTTTTT; CDR3aa: CASSPLGTSGRTNTGELFF; v_gene: TRBV7-3; j_gene: TRBJ2-2; abundance: NA; d_gene: TRBD2
CDR3nt: TGTGCCAGCAGCCAAGTGGGGAGAAATGAAAAACTGTTTTTT; CDR3aa: CASSQVGRNEKLFF; v_gene: TRBV4-2; j_gene: TRBJ1-4; abundance: NA; d_gene: NA
CDR3nt: TGTGCCAGCAGCTCTAGCTTGTGGGGTCTTTCCGAAAAACTGTTTTTT; CDR3aa: CASSSSLWGLSEKLFF; v_gene: TRBV7-8; j_gene: TRBJ1-4; abundance: NA; d_gene: NA
CDR3nt: TGTGCCAGCAGTTTATCTGTTCCGGGGGTGGACGAGCAGTACTTC; CDR3aa: CASSLSVPGVDEQYF; v_gene: TRBV27; j_gene: TRBJ2-7; abundance: NA; d_gene: NA
CDR3nt: TGTGCCAGCAGTTCCGGACAGGGGAGGAACACTGAAGCTTTCTTT; CDR3aa: CASSSGQGRNTEAFF; v_gene: TRBV6-5; j_gene: TRBJ1-1; abundance: NA; d_gene: TRBD1
CDR3nt: TGCGCCAGCAGCCAAGGGTTGGAGGGGGCAACCGAGCAGTACTTC; CDR3aa: CASSQGLEGATEQYF; v_gene: TRBV4-1; j_gene: TRBJ2-7; abundance: once; d_gene: NA
CDR3nt: TGTGCCACTATGGAGGGCAATGAGCAGTTCTTC; CDR3aa: CATMEGNEQFF; v_gene: TRBV19; j_gene: TRBJ2-1; abundance: NA; d_gene: NA
CDR3nt: TGTGCCAGCAGTGGGCCGACGAACACTGAAGCTTTCTTT; CDR3aa: CASSGPTNTEAFF; v_gene: TRBV27; j_gene: TRBJ1-1; abundance: NA; d_gene: NA
CDR3nt: TGTGCCAGCAGTATAAGACAGGGGGCGGGCGAGCAGTTCTTC; CDR3aa: CASSIRQGAGEQFF; v_gene: TRBV6-5; j_gene: TRBJ2-1; abundance: NA; d_gene: TRBD1
CDR3nt: TGTGCCAGCAGCCAAGACCTAATTAGCGGGGAATACAATGAGCAGTTCTTC; CDR3aa: CASSQDLISGEYNEQFF; v_gene: TRBV3-1/TRBV3-2; j_gene: TRBJ2-1; abundance: once; d_gene: TRBD2
CDR3nt: TGTGCCAGCAGCTTGGTTCCTAGCGGGGGGGCGGCAGATACGCAGTATTTT; CDR3aa: CASSLVPSGGAADTQYF; v_gene: TRBV5-6; j_gene: TRBJ2-3; abundance: NA; d_gene: TRBD2
CDR3nt: TGCGCCAGCAGTCCCGGGCCCGGGAGGGGGGCCCAGCATTTT; CDR3aa: CASSPGPGRGAQHF; v_gene: TRBV10-2; j_gene: TRBJ1-5; abundance: NA; d_gene: NA
CDR3nt: TGTGCCACCAGCAGAGATAGGGGAGGGAATTCACCCCTCCACTTT; CDR3aa: CATSRDRGGNSPLHF; v_gene: TRBV15; j_gene: TRBJ1-6; abundance: NA; d_gene: NA
CDR3nt: TGCGCCAGCAGCTTCCTTTACTTGGACAGCTTGAACACTGAAGCTTTCTTT; CDR3aa: CASSFLYLDSLNTEAFF; v_gene: TRBV5-1; j_gene: TRBJ1-1; abundance: NA; d_gene: NA
CDR3nt: TGTGCCAGCAGTGAATCGGGGGCTGGAAACACCATATATTTT; CDR3aa: CASSESGAGNTIYF; v_gene: TRBV25-1; j_gene: TRBJ1-3; abundance: NA; d_gene: NA
CDR3nt: TGTGCCAGCAGCCCAAGACAGGGGGACTATGGCTACACCTTC; CDR3aa: CASSPRQGDYGYTF; v_gene: TRBV3-1/TRBV3-2; j_gene: TRBJ1-2; abundance: NA; d_gene: TRBD1
CDR3nt: TGTGCCTGCCCCGTTATATCCGGGGAGCTGTTTTTT; CDR3aa: CACPVISGELFF; v_gene: TRBV30; j_gene: TRBJ2-2; abundance: NA; d_gene: NA
CDR3nt: TGTGCCATCAGTGAGGGCCAGGGGGCCACAGATACGCAGTATTTT; CDR3aa: CAISEGQGATDTQYF; v_gene: TRBV10-3; j_gene: TRBJ2-3; abundance: NA; d_gene: TRBD1
CDR3nt: TGTGCCAGCAGCTTAGTGTTTAGGACTAGCGGGATAAATACGCAGTATTTT; CDR3aa: CASSLVFRTSGINTQYF; v_gene: TRBV7-9; j_gene: TRBJ2-3; abundance: NA; d_gene: TRBD2
CDR3nt: TGTGCCACCAGCAGAGAAATAGGGGTCGGTGAGCAGTTCTTC; CDR3aa: CATSREIGVGEQFF; v_gene: TRBV15; j_gene: TRBJ2-1; abundance: once; d_gene: NA
CDR3nt: TGTGCCAGCAGCTCCCACCACAGGAGCTCCTACAATGAGCAGTTCTTC; CDR3aa: CASSSHHRSSYNEQFF; v_gene: TRBV11-3; j_gene: TRBJ2-1; abundance: NA; d_gene: NA
CDR3nt: TGTGCCAGCAGCTTATCCCTCGGACAGTGGGCAGCCAACTATGGCTACACCTTC; CDR3aa: CASSLSLGQWAANYGYTF; v_gene: TRBV7-8; j_gene: TRBJ1-2; abundance: NA; d_gene: NA
CDR3nt: TGTGCCAGTAGTAGAGAGCGGGGGGGCCTGGGAGAGCAGTACTTC; CDR3aa: CASSRERGGLGEQYF; v_gene: TRBV19; j_gene: TRBJ2-7; abundance: once; d_gene: TRBD2
CDR3nt: TGTGCCACCATGACAGCTAATGAAAAACTGTTTTTT; CDR3aa: CATMTANEKLFF; v_gene: TRBV2; j_gene: TRBJ1-4; abundance: NA; d_gene: NA
CDR3nt: TGTGCCAGCAGTGAAGGGACTAGCGCCGCCTACGAGCAGTACTTC; CDR3aa: CASSEGTSAAYEQYF; v_gene: TRBV6-1; j_gene: TRBJ2-7; abundance: NA; d_gene: TRBD2
CDR3nt: TGCAGCGTCCGGGGACTAGCGGGAGGGGATACGCAGTATTTT; CDR3aa: CSVRGLAGGDTQYF; v_gene: TRBV29-1; j_gene: TRBJ2-3; abundance: NA; d_gene: TRBD2